This TCR beta chain was documented in a study of blood T cell repertoires in COVID-19. The wider study: Samples taken during acute and convalescent COVID-19 were collected in the United States, Italy and Spain. The analysed material was cDNA or gDNA that came from T cells, B-cell-depleted T cells, or PBMCs.

Authors' methods: Reference gene primer amplification gave estimated nucleated cell counts. Repertoires were generated with immunoSEQ multiplex PCR, while TCRdb's copy carries only in-frame clones and drops some. That table furnishes V, J and clone size, whereas the DNA furnished D and trimming. The sample lists tens of thousands of clones; approximately 90% were seen once. CDR3 length: 14 residues. Germline V gives CDR1 PRHDT, CDR2 FYEKMQ (reference sequence). V lost 6 bases and J lost 2, with 14 bases in between. The clonotype originates from a woman aged 40-49 years with active COVID-19. The sequencing input was peripheral blood. The gene calls are TRBV13 and TRBJ2-7, with D hard to call. DNA for the CDR3: TGTGCCAGCAGTCTTTTCGTGTCGGCCTACGAGCAGTACTTC. Translation: CASSLFVSAYEQYF.